This T cell receptor (beta chain) was identified in a study of blood T cell repertoires in COVID-19. The overall study: COVID-19 samples from acute and convalescent phases originated in the United States, Italy and Spain. PBMCs, B-cell-depleted T cells, or T cells provided the cDNA or gDNA that made up the material.

Sequencing was performed with immunoSEQ multiplex PCR; in TCRdb, only in-frame clones are kept and a portion is missing. The sample has more than 150,000 clones, approximately 87% seen once. The CDR3 is made up of 14 amino acids. The J segment lost 4 bases and the V segment lost 5 bases, leaving 3 bases of the junction unmatched. CDR1 is MNHEY, CDR2 SVGAGI, per germline. The TCR sequence derives from a man aged 70-80 years with active or convalescent COVID-19. The chain is built from TRBV6-5 and TRBJ1-4, with TRBD1 identical over 8 bases. Material: peripheral blood. The CDR3 nucleotides read TGTGCCAGCAGTAGGACAGGGCTTAATGAAAAACTGTTTTTT. It codes for CASSRTGLNEKLFF.